This T cell receptor beta chain was observed in a study of blood T cell repertoires in COVID-19. Trimming stripped 5 bases from V and 4 bases from J, with 18 bases between. CDR3 length: 15 residues. Germline lookup yields CDR1 SGHAT and CDR2 FQDESV (reference sequence). Authors' methods: Using reference gene primer amplification, nucleated cell counts were estimated. Repertoires were generated with immunoSEQ multiplex PCR, while TCRdb's copy carries only in-frame clones and drops some. D and trimming were read from the DNA, whereas the V and J calls and clone size are those reported in that table. The sample lists over 80,000 clones; 75% to 90% were seen once.

The chain uses TRBV11-1 and TRBJ2-7; TRBD2 is a possible D gene (5 bases). The sample consisted of peripheral blood. This sequence was found in an elderly man with active or convalescent COVID-19. CDR3 loop: CASSRRLSGGYEQYF. CDR3 coding DNA: TGTGCCAGCAGCAGAAGACTAAGCGGAGGATACGAGCAGTACTTC.